This TCR beta chain was captured by sequencing in a study of radiation and T cells in renal cell carcinoma. Study in general: Nephrectomy followed 15 Gy stereotactic body radiation by 4 weeks.

Study-wide findings and caveats: Baseline intratumoral clonotype presence is unknown without pretreatment biopsies. In blood, top tumor clones expanded by 2 weeks, shrinking by 4.

The table lists this clone with a few counts. Its antigen is not known. Assay used: immunoSEQ multiplex PCR; TCRdb lists only in-frame clones, some missing. The repertoire consists of approximately 140,000 clones, with roughly nine tenths occurring once and the leading ten covering 4.1%. The time point: baseline pretreatment blood. The treatment here: 15 Gy SBRT to primary tumor, nephrectomy 4 weeks later. The patient's renal cell carcinoma had clear cell pathology. The germline V gene has CDR1 LNHNV and CDR2 YYDKDF (reference sequence). V gave up 5 bases and J gave up 0 bases, with 11 bases separating them. The CDR3 covers 15 residues.

The chain employs TRBV15 and TRBJ1-3, with D possibly matching TRBD1 (6 bases). This clonotype was sampled from a woman aged 65 to 85 with renal cell carcinoma. The sample was blood, taken from a patient whose treatment included radiotherapy and nephrectomy. The CDR3 spells CATSVQGISGNTIYF. For the CDR3, the DNA is TGTGCCACCAGCGTACAGGGCATCTCTGGAAACACCATATATTTT.